This T cell receptor beta chain was profiled in a study of Graves' ophthalmopathy and Graves' hyperthyroidism. Findings of the study overall: The model's ophthalmopathy progression predictions had 55% to 71% sensitivity and less than 75% specificity.

This clonotype was seen more than once but under ten times. Antigen specificity is unknown. The CDR3 is 16 residues long. Germline assignment: CDR1 MDHEN and CDR2 SYDVKM. The V end was cut by 5 bases, the J end by 0 bases, with 17 bases between. Amplified TCR beta CDR3 regions were obtained using RNA transcripts as template. In the first round, RT-PCR was carried out with HTBI primers, and a multiplex PCR formed the second round. Each CDR3 protein is one row after TCRdb ran MiXCR on the multiplex PCR reads. Of hundreds of thousands of distinct CDR3 sequences listed, 22% are singletons. The material sequenced was peripheral blood. The origin of this receptor is a woman aged 18-29 years with stable Graves' hyperthyroidism. Some clones in this sample may be carry-over from other donors' samples. The chain combines TRBV28 with TRBJ2-7, with D possibly being TRBD1 or TRBD2 (5 bases each). CDR3 in DNA: TGTGCCAGCAGTACCCGGGACGTAGTTCTCTCCTACGAGCAGTACTTC. It codes for CASSTRDVVLSYEQYF. The entire variable domain, with the rest obtained from reference TRBV28 and TRBJ2-7, is as follows: DVKVTQSSRYLVKRTGEKVFLECVQDMDHENMFWYRQDPGLGLRLIYFSYDVKMKEKGDIPEGYSVSREKKERFSLILESASTNQTSMYLCASSTRDVVLSYEQYFGPGTRLTVT.